This T cell receptor (beta chain) derives from a study of blood T cell repertoires in COVID-19. The wider study: Samples came from the United States, Italy and Spain, spanning acute and convalescent COVID-19. T cells, B-cell-depleted T cells, or PBMCs supplied cDNA or gDNA.

CDR1 SGDLS and CDR2 YYNGEE come from the germline V gene. V shed 4 bases and J shed 4 bases, with 17 bases lying between them. The CDR3 spans 15 residues. Original processing notes: Researchers report that nucleated cell counts were estimated from reference gene primer amplification. TCRdb keeps only in-frame clones here, not all; method: immunoSEQ multiplex PCR. Clone size and the V and J calls come from that table; the DNA yielded D and trimming. This sample has about 200,000 clones, with 70% to 90% found just once. Material for sequencing was peripheral blood. This chain joins TRBV9 and TRBJ1-1, with a possible D match to TRBD1 (6 bases). The receptor was derived from a woman between 35 and 50 years old with acute or convalescent COVID-19. The CDR3: CASSPVGGGGTEAFF. As DNA, the CDR3 is TGTGCCAGCAGCCCCGTCGGGGGGGGCGGCACTGAAGCTTTCTTT.